What follows are 14 T cell receptor beta chains derived from one specimen sequenced in a study of T cell repertoires and Cas9 in healthy adults. Produced via immunoSEQ multiplex PCR; TCRdb's table is partial and in-frame only. Of about 14,000 clones listed, approximately 92% are singletons. Sequencing was done on a sample of Tregs (CD4+, CD25+, CD127-, CD137-, CD154-) from PBMCs; culture status not recorded. The receptors stem from a human donor in good health.

The chain couples TRBV25-1 to TRBJ2-3; weak D call: TRBD2 (6 bases). The CDR3 extends over 15 amino acids. Trimming removed 3 bases at V and 3 bases at J, with 13 bases between. CDR1 and CDR2 (germline): MGHDK, SYGVNS. CDR3 nucleotides: TGTGCCAGCAGTGAGGCCGGGAGAATGACAGATACGCAGTATTTT. Protein sequence: CASSEAGRMTDTQYF.

The V call is TRBV10-2, the J call TRBJ2-1, with unresolved D. Germline V gene lookup returns CDR1 WSHSY and CDR2 SAAADI. This CDR3 has 15 residues. V was clipped by 2 bases and J by 2 bases, with 10 bases between them. The DNA for the CDR3 is TGCGCCAGCAGTGAGGCTACTCGGACCTACAATGAGCAGTTCTTC. Residues: CASSEATRTYNEQFF.

V is TRBV7-2 and J is TRBJ1-1; 7 positions agree with TRBD1. Germline values: CDR1 SGHTA, CDR2 FQGNSA. V was pared by 2 bases and J by 1 base, with 1 base of the junction left unmatched. This CDR3 is 14 amino acids long. CDR3 DNA: TGTGCCAGCAGCTTACAGGGGGGGAACACTGAAGCTTTCTTT. Protein: CASSLQGGNTEAFF.

The rearrangement links TRBV14 to TRBJ1-6; unclear D gene. The V and J ends lost 5 bases and 8 bases respectively, with 13 bases between them. The germline V gene encodes CDR1 SGHDN and CDR2 FVKESK. The CDR3 spans 14 residues. The CDR3 region is CASSNNNRHSPLHF. The CDR3, as DNA: TGTGCCAGCAGCAACAATAATCGGCATTCACCCCTCCACTTT.

The chain is built from TRBV18 and TRBJ2-1, with no clear D. From germline, CDR1 is KGHSH and CDR2 LQKENI. CDR3 length: 12 residues. V lost 6 bases to trimming and J lost 6 bases, with 9 bases between them. CDR3 in amino acids: CASSDGRNEQFF. CDR3 bases: TGTGCCAGCTCGGACGGCCGCAATGAGCAGTTCTTC.

This chain joins TRBV19 and TRBJ2-1; no definite D call. Germline V lookup: CDR1 LNHDA, CDR2 SQIVND (reference sequence). Between the trimmed V and J ends, which lost 8 bases and 0 bases, there was a span of 14 bases. CDR3 length: 15 amino acids. The CDR3 region has the DNA TGTGCCAGTGCCCACAGTACCCACTCCTACAATGAGCAGTTCTTC. Translated: CASAHSTHSYNEQFF.

The gene calls are TRBV5-4 and TRBJ1-1, with D perhaps TRBD1 (5 bases). V gave up 4 bases and J gave up 6 bases, with 19 bases separating them. The CDR3 contains 15 residues. Germline V CDR1 and CDR2: SGHNT, YYREEE (reference sequence). CDR3 nucleotide sequence: TGTGCCAGCAGCGCCGGAGGCATACAGGCGGCTGAAGCTTTCTTT. Protein sequence: CASSAGGIQAAEAFF.

The chain carries TRBV10-3 and TRBJ1-6; TRBD1 agrees at 11 bases. Germline assignment: CDR1 ENHRY and CDR2 SYGVKD. J lost 1 base, V lost 0 bases, and 8 bases had no gene match. The CDR3 is made up of 20 amino acids. The CDR3 DNA follows: TGTGCCATCAGTGAGTCGGGACAGGGGGTTTCGAGGTCCTATAATTCACCCCTCCACTTT. This sequence encodes CAISESGQGVSRSYNSPLHF.

This rearrangement joins TRBV5-1 to TRBJ2-3; D might be TRBD1 (5 bases). CDR3 size: 13 residues. The V end lost 1 base, the J end lost 4 bases, and 7 bases lay between the germline ends. Germline V gene data show CDR1 as SGHRS and CDR2 as YFSETQ. The CDR3 DNA sequence: TGCGCCAGCAGCTTGTGGGGCTCAGATACGCAGTATTTT. Protein: CASSLWGSDTQYF.

DNA for the CDR3: TGTGCCAGCAGTGACCGCTGGGGCTCCTACGAGCAGTACGTC. Translating gives CASSDRWGSYEQYV. The V and J genes are TRBV2 and TRBJ2-7, with D hard to call. This CDR3 is 14 amino acids long. CDR1 and CDR2 (germline): SNHLY, FYNNEI. Trimming cost V 3 bases and J 0 bases, with 9 bases left between them.

This rearrangement joins TRBV5-1 to TRBJ2-1, with TRBD1 matching over 8 bases. Per the germline V gene, CDR1 is SGHRS and CDR2 is YFSETQ. The CDR3 spans 14 residues. The J segment lost 4 bases and the V segment lost 0 bases, leaving 0 bases of the junction unmatched. CDR3 nucleotide sequence: TGCGCCAGCAGCTTGGGGACAGGGTACAATGAGCAGTTCTTC. This sequence encodes CASSLGTGYNEQFF.

A single count supports this clone. The chain couples TRBV7-3 to TRBJ2-3; 8 bases agree with TRBD2. The CDR3 totals 15 residues. Per germline, CDR1 SGHTA and CDR2 FQGTGA. V trimming: 6 bases; J trimming: 2 bases; junction bases outside the gene matches: 7. The CDR3 DNA reads TGTGCCAGCAGTCCTAGCGGGCACCCCACAGATACGCAGTATTTT. Its protein is CASSPSGHPTDTQYF. Variable domain in full (rest from reference TRBV7-3 and TRBJ2-3): GAGVSQTPSNKVTEKGKYVELRCDPISGHTALYWYRQSLGQGPEFLIYFQGTGAADDSGLPNDRFFAVRPEGSVSTLKIQRTERGDSAVYLCASSPSGHPTDTQYFGPGTRLTVL.

The chain joins TRBV6-5 to TRBJ1-2; 10 bases map to TRBD1. The CDR3 runs to 13 residues. The germline CDR1 and CDR2 sequences are MNHEY and SVGAGI. The trim removed 6 bases at V and 8 bases at J, leaving 6 bases unmatched. The chain's CDR3 is CASRETGGLGYTF. Here the CDR3 DNA reads TGTGCCAGCAGAGAGACAGGGGGCCTGGGCTACACCTTC.

This clone came up once. The genes are TRBV15 and TRBJ1-4; 8 positions match TRBD1. V trimming: 3 bases; J trimming: 0 bases; junction bases outside the gene matches: 9. Germline V CDR1 and CDR2: LNHNV, YYDKDF (reference sequence). This CDR3 comprises 18 residues. The CDR3 region is CATSRGTGGLATNEKLFF. CDR3 nucleotides: TGTGCCACCAGCAGGGGGACAGGTGGGCTTGCAACTAATGAAAAACTGTTTTTT.